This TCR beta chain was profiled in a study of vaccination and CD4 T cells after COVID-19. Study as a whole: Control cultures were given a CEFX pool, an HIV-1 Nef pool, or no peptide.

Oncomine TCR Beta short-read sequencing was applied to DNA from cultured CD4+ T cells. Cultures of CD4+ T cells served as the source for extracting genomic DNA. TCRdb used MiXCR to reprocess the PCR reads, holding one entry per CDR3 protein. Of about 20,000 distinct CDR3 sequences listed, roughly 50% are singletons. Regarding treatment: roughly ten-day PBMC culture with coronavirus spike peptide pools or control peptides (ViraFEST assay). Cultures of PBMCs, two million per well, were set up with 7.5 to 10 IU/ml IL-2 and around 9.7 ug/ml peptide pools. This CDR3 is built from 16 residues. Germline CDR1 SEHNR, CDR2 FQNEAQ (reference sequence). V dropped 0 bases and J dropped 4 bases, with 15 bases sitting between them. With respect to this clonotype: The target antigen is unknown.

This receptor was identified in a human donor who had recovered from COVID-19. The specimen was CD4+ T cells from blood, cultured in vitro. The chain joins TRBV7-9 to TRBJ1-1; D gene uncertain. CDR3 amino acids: CASSLALRASGTEAFF. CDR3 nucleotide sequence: TGTGCCAGCAGCTTAGCCCTGCGGGCCTCGGGCACTGAAGCTTTCTTT.